The 27 T cell receptor beta chains given below trace back to one sample, sequenced in a study of shared clonotypes between healthy human individuals. Using immunoSEQ multiplex PCR, the repertoire was profiled, and TCRdb retains in-frame clones only, with some absent. There are some 2.3 million clones in the sample; approximately 93% occur only once, and 0.3% to 0.4% lies in the top ten. Sequencing was performed on naive CD4+ T cells from PBMCs. Documented subset: CD45RA+ positively selected. The receptors shown here come from a man aged 18 to 30 in good health. Some clones in this sample may be carry-over from other donors' samples.

This clone occurred once. DNA for the CDR3: TGTGCCAGCAGCTTCCAACACCCGTCCTCAGGCGGCACTTACTATGGCTACACCTTC. Its translation is CASSFQHPSSGGTYYGYTF. This chain joins TRBV7-9 and TRBJ1-2; D not resolved. CDR1 is SEHNR and CDR2 is FQNEAQ in the germline V gene (reference sequence). CDR3 size: 19 residues. V dropped 3 bases and J dropped 3 bases, with 26 bases sitting between them.

There are a few counts of this clone. The rearrangement links TRBV28 to TRBJ1-4; 7 bases map to TRBD1. After removal of 5 bases from V and 8 bases from J, the junction contained 8 bases not matched to a gene. CDR3 length: 14 amino acids. CDR1 MDHEN and CDR2 SYDVKM come from the germline V gene. The chain's CDR3 is CASSRDSEREKLFF. The CDR3 nucleotides read TGTGCCAGCAGTCGGGACAGCGAAAGGGAAAAACTGTTTTTT.

Comment on this clone: Other DNA sequences in this specimen translate into the identical CDR3. CDR3 sequence reads: CASSLVGTSGDTQYF. CDR3 in DNA: TGCGCCAGCAGCTTGGTCGGGACTAGCGGGGATACGCAGTATTTT. The chain carries TRBV5-1 and TRBJ2-3, with TRBD2 matching over 12 bases. Trimming took 0 bases from V and 6 from J; bases not matched to a gene: 2. The germline V gene encodes CDR1 SGHRS and CDR2 YFSETQ. This CDR3 is built from 15 residues.

The gene calls are TRBV28 and TRBJ2-7, with TRBD2 as a possible D gene (7 bases). V was clipped by 3 bases and J by 2 bases, with 11 bases between them. The CDR3 runs 14 residues. CDR1 is MDHEN, CDR2 SYDVKM, per germline. CDR3 in DNA: TGTGCCAGCAGTTTTGCGGGGGCTGCCTACGAGCAGTACTTC. Protein product: CASSFAGAAYEQYF. Using reference TRBV28 and TRBJ2-7 for the parts outside the CDR3, the full variable domain is DVKVTQSSRYLVKRTGEKVFLECVQDMDHENMFWYRQDPGLGLRLIYFSYDVKMKEKGDIPEGYSVSREKKERFSLILESASTNQTSMYLCASSFAGAAYEQYFGPGTRLTVT.

This chain links TRBV7-9 with TRBJ2-1; no clear D gene. Germline values: CDR1 SEHNR, CDR2 FQNEAQ (reference sequence). This CDR3 is built from 15 residues. V was shortened by 4 bases and J by 0 bases, with 10 bases between the two germline ends. The CDR3 coding sequence is TGTGCCAGCAGCTCAAGGCAAAGCTCCTACAATGAGCAGTTCTTC. Protein: CASSSRQSSYNEQFF.

This rearrangement joins TRBV27 to TRBJ2-1; D possibly matches TRBD1 or TRBD2 (5 bases each). The CDR3 extends over 17 amino acids. Trimming removed 5 bases from V and 0 bases from J, with 17 bases in between. Germline values: CDR1 MNHEY, CDR2 SMNVEV (reference sequence). The CDR3 DNA follows: TGTGCCAGCAGTCGCCAGGGCTTAGCGCACTCCTACAATGAGCAGTTCTTC. Amino acid sequence: CASSRQGLAHSYNEQFF.

The V gene is TRBV30, the J gene TRBJ2-1; 9 bases are shared with TRBD2. The germline gives CDR1 GTSNPN, CDR2 SVGIG (reference sequence). This CDR3 comprises 13 residues. The ends lost 2 bases at V and 9 bases at J; junction bases unmatched: 5. CDR3 sequence (DNA): TGTGCCTGGAGTTTAAGCGGGAGGTCTGAGCAGTTCTTC. Translated: CAWSLSGRSEQFF.

This clone was seen just once. V usage is TRBV28 and J usage is TRBJ2-7; D unresolved. Germline V lookup: CDR1 MDHEN, CDR2 SYDVKM. This CDR3 contains 11 residues. Trimming took off 5 bases at V and 2 bases at J, with 4 bases between the two ends. CDR3 bases: TGTGCCAGCAGTCCCCCCTACGAGCAGTACTTC. It is translated as CASSPPYEQYF.

In the case of this clone: A junction end diverges from the germline sequence, so it may reflect a read error. The chain is built from TRBV7-9 and TRBJ2-1; 12 bases are shared with TRBD2. This CDR3 has 13 amino acids. Germline CDR1 SEHNR, CDR2 FQNEAQ (reference sequence). The CDR3 DNA follows: TGTGCCGGCAGGACTAGCGGGATAAATGAGCAGTTCTTC. Translation gives CAGRTSGINEQFF.

The chain couples TRBV11-3 to TRBJ2-2; D remains ambiguous. The CDR3 is made up of 13 amino acids. Germline CDR1 and CDR2: SGHNT and YENEEA. The germline V and J ends were trimmed by 5 bases and 7 bases, with 11 bases remaining between them. CDR3 loop: CASSRNNGGELFF. The CDR3, as DNA: TGTGCCAGCAGCCGAAACAACGGCGGGGAGCTGTTTTTT.

V gene TRBV7-9 combines with J gene TRBJ1-4; tentative D call: TRBD1 (5 bases). Germline V gene data show CDR1 as SEHNR and CDR2 as FQNEAQ (reference sequence). The CDR3 is 14 residues long. The V gene lost 5 bases and the J gene lost 7 bases, with 14 bases spanning the gap. CDR3 loop: CASSPGLGGEKLFF. The CDR3 nucleotides are TGTGCCAGCAGCCCGGGACTTGGGGGTGAAAAACTGTTTTTT.

The J gene is TRBJ1-5, the V gene TRBV28; 8 nucleotides align to TRBD1. This CDR3 has 15 amino acids. Germline lookup yields CDR1 MDHEN and CDR2 SYDVKM. V shed 3 bases, J shed 2 bases, and the junction held 3 bases outside the gene matches. The CDR3 is CASSLMGQGNQPQHF. The CDR3 DNA is TGTGCCAGCAGTTTGATGGGACAGGGCAATCAGCCCCAGCATTTT.

The chain couples TRBV2 to TRBJ2-5; 9 positions match TRBD2. The J call could be wrong; TRBJ2-7 is a better fit for the DNA end. Germline V lookup: CDR1 SNHLY, CDR2 FYNNEI. The CDR3 spans 14 residues. CDR3 nucleotide sequence: TGTGCCAGCAGTGGTAGCGGGAGCTCCTACGAGCAGTACTTC. Translation: CASSGSGSSYEQYF.

The chain uses TRBV7-8 and TRBJ1-1; D gene unclear. CDR1 and CDR2 (germline): SGHVS, FQNEAQ. Between the trimmed V and J ends, which lost 1 base and 4 bases, there was a span of 4 bases. The CDR3 is made up of 12 amino acids. CDR3 nucleotide sequence: TGTGCCAGCAGCTTAGTGAGCACTGAAGCTTTCTTT. It is translated as CASSLVSTEAFF.

This clone was counted a single time. DNA of the CDR3: TGTGCCAGCAGCGTACTACATTACTCCTACGAGCAGTACTTC. Protein: CASSVLHYSYEQYF. V is TRBV9 and J is TRBJ2-7; D call uncertain. Germline loops: CDR1 SGDLS, CDR2 YYNGEE. This CDR3 region has 14 residues. The V and J ends lost 1 base and 0 bases respectively, with 8 bases between them.

This chain links TRBV19 with TRBJ1-5; D uncertain. CDR1 and CDR2 from the germline V gene are LNHDA and SQIVND (reference sequence). V dropped 2 bases and J dropped 0 bases, with 8 bases sitting between them. The CDR3 totals 15 residues. The CDR3 here is CASSIMTGSNQPQHF. CDR3 DNA: TGTGCCAGTAGTATAATGACGGGTAGCAATCAGCCCCAGCATTTT.

The chain's CDR3 is CASSLQGINEKLFF. In DNA form, the CDR3 reads TGCGCCAGCAGCTTACAGGGTATTAATGAAAAACTGTTTTTT. The chain recombines TRBV5-1 with TRBJ1-4, with D possibly TRBD1 on 6 matching bases. V was pared by 2 bases and J by 4 bases, with 9 bases between. The CDR3 sequence is 14 residues long. In germline, CDR1 is SGHRS, CDR2 YFSETQ.

This clone was seen once. The gene calls are TRBV2 and TRBJ1-5; D possibly corresponds to TRBD1 (5 bases). The CDR3 totals 14 residues. V was cut by 6 bases and J by 1 base, with 10 bases left in between. Germline V gene sequence: CDR1 SNHLY, CDR2 FYNNEI. This chain's CDR3 is CASRRDVSNQPQHF. CDR3 DNA sequence: TGTGCCAGCAGGAGGGACGTAAGCAATCAGCCCCAGCATTTT.

The genes are TRBV29-1 and TRBJ2-7, with D possibly matching TRBD2 (6 bases). Germline V gene sequence: CDR1 SQVTM, CDR2 ANQGSEA. Trimming took off 7 bases at V and 7 bases at J, with 14 bases between the two ends. The CDR3 runs 11 residues. The CDR3 sequence: CSAFTGLEQYF. CDR3 nucleotides: TGCAGCGCATTCACAGGACTAGAGCAGTACTTC.

CDR3 protein: CASSFRASGSTDTQYF. DNA of the CDR3: TGTGCCAGCAGCTTCCGGGCTAGCGGAAGCACAGATACGCAGTATTTT. The V and J genes are TRBV9 and TRBJ2-3; TRBD2 matches at 7 bases. CDR1 is SGDLS and CDR2 is YYNGEE in the germline V gene. There are 16 residues in the CDR3. The V gene end was trimmed by 4 bases and the J gene end by 0 bases; junction bases not matched to a gene: 8.

The V gene is TRBV4-2, the J gene TRBJ1-1; the D gene is possibly TRBD1 (5 bases). With 1 base removed from V and 8 bases from J, the gap between germline ends came to 11 bases. The length of the CDR3 is 13 residues. Germline CDR1 and CDR2: LGHNA and YNFKEQ. The CDR3 here is CASSQAGQAEAFF. CDR3 in DNA: TGTGCCAGCAGCCAAGCGGGGCAGGCCGAAGCTTTCTTT.

In the case of this clone: This sample includes further DNA sequences coding for the same CDR3. The rearrangement links TRBV7-2 to TRBJ2-1; TRBD2 might be the D (6 bases). The V gene's germline CDR1 is SGHTA and CDR2 FQGNSA. V was trimmed by 3 bases and J by 8 bases, leaving 11 bases between them. There are 13 residues in the CDR3. The CDR3, as DNA: TGTGCCAGCAGCTTCGGGGGAACGGATGAGCAGTTCTTC. This gives the protein CASSFGGTDEQFF.

This rearrangement joins TRBV4-1 to TRBJ2-2; 8 bases align to TRBD1. The germline gives CDR1 MGHRA, CDR2 YSYEKL. This CDR3 is 14 amino acids long. After removal of 4 bases from V and 6 bases from J, the junction contained 4 bases not matched to a gene. In DNA, the CDR3 is TGCGCCAGCAGCCCTGGACAGGGATCCGGGGAGCTGTTTTTT. Its translation is CASSPGQGSGELFF.

This chain connects TRBV28 to TRBJ2-7, with 9 bases identical to TRBD1. With V trimmed by 5 bases and J by 0 bases, 5 bases remained unmatched. Germline CDR1 MDHEN, CDR2 SYDVKM. CDR3 length equals 15 residues. The CDR3 is CASSLGQGHSYEQYF. DNA of the CDR3: TGTGCCAGCAGTCTGGGACAGGGTCACTCCTACGAGCAGTACTTC.

This sequence joins TRBV18 and TRBJ2-5; the match to TRBD1 covers 9 bases. J was trimmed by 5 bases and V by 4 bases; bases with no gene match: 8. CDR1 is KGHSH and CDR2 is LQKENI in the germline V gene. The CDR3 runs 15 residues. The CDR3 protein is CASSLATGGGETQYF. CDR3 bases: TGTGCCAGCTCACTAGCGACAGGGGGTGGCGAGACCCAGTACTTC.

The J gene is TRBJ1-4, the V gene TRBV6-6; TRBD1 matches at 10 bases. CDR3 length: 16 amino acids. The V gene end was trimmed by 6 bases and the J gene end by 6 bases; junction bases not matched to a gene: 10. Per germline, CDR1 MNHNY and CDR2 SVGAGI (reference sequence). As DNA, the CDR3 is TGTGCCAGCAGGCGTAACATAGGACAGGGGGATGAAAAACTGTTTTTT. Translated, it gives CASRRNIGQGDEKLFF.

The chain couples TRBV29-1 to TRBJ2-3; D remains unclear. The germline V gene encodes CDR1 SQVTM and CDR2 ANQGSEA. The CDR3 length is 14 residues. Deletions cut 3 bases from V and 2 bases from J, with 12 bases between. CDR3 in amino acids: CSVEGLGYTDTQYF. The DNA for the CDR3 is TGCAGCGTTGAGGGCCTGGGATACACAGATACGCAGTATTTT.